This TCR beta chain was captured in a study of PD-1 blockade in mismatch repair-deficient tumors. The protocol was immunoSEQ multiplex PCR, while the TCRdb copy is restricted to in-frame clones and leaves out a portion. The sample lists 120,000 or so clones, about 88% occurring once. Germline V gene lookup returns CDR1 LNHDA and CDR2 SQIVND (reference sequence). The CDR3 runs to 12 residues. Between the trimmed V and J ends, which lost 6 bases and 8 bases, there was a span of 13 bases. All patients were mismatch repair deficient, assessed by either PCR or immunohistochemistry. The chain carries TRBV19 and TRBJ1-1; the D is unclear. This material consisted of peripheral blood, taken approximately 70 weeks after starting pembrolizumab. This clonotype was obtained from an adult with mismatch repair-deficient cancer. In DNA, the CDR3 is TGTGCCAGTAGGTATGGGAGGACGGAAGCTTTCTTT. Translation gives CASRYGRTEAFF.